The 4 T cell receptor beta chains given below trace back to one sample, sequenced in a study of shared clonotypes between healthy human individuals. Repertoires were generated with immunoSEQ multiplex PCR, while TCRdb's copy carries only in-frame clones and drops some. The table has around 2.3 million clones, around 95% seen once. Sequenced sample: naive CD4+ T cells sorted from blood. Sample subset: CD45RA+ positively selected. All receptors derive from a man aged 18 to 29 in good health.

V usage is TRBV30 and J usage is TRBJ1-2; D remains unclear. Trimming took 2 bases from V and 8 from J, leaving 21 bases between them. CDR3 length equals 15 residues. CDR1 is GTSNPN and CDR2 is SVGIG in the germline V gene (reference sequence). The CDR3 protein is CAWSMGRVGSGGYTF. CDR3 nucleotides: TGTGCCTGGAGTATGGGCCGGGTGGGGAGCGGGGGCTACACCTTC.

To note about this clone: The same CDR3 also results from other DNA sequences found in this sample. The J gene is TRBJ2-3, the V gene TRBV5-1, with TRBD2 matching over 7 bases. Germline loops: CDR1 SGHRS, CDR2 YFSETQ. V trimming: 0 bases; J trimming: 0 bases; junction bases outside the gene matches: 4. CDR3 length: 16 amino acids. The CDR3 here is CASSLAGAGSTDTQYF. CDR3 sequence (DNA): TGCGCCAGCAGCTTGGCTGGAGCGGGGAGCACAGATACGCAGTATTTT.

The chain carries TRBV30 and TRBJ2-5; 9 bases line up with TRBD1. Matching the DNA end better, TRBJ2-7 makes the J call doubtful. The CDR3 loop spans 14 amino acids. Germline CDR1 reads GTSNPN; CDR2 reads SVGIG (reference sequence). CDR3 loop: CAWSFGQGTYEQYF. CDR3 DNA: TGTGCCTGGAGTTTTGGACAGGGGACTTACGAGCAGTACTTC.

This chain uses TRBV4-1 with TRBJ2-7; 8 nucleotides align to TRBD1. The V gene end was trimmed by 4 bases and the J gene end by 3 bases; junction bases not matched to a gene: 5. Germline V CDR1 and CDR2: MGHRA, YSYEKL. The CDR3 consists of 14 residues. DNA of the CDR3: TGCGCCAGCAGCCCGAGGGACAGGCACTACGAGCAGTACTTC. Translating it yields CASSPRDRHYEQYF.